Listed below are T cell receptor beta chains from one sample, sequenced in a study of T cell repertoires in aging, cancer and after chemotherapy. TCRdb re-called the multiplex PCR reads through MiXCR, storing one row per CDR3 protein. The data contain 5,500 to 6,500 distinct CDR3 sequences, 20% to 25% of them singletons. Sequenced: blood. The receptors were gathered from a human donor in good health. Each CDR3 is given with its conserved first and last residue. The order of the fields is J gene, V gene, CDR3 length, D gene, clone size, CDR3 protein, CDR3 DNA. A D gene is named only where the DNA matches it firmly. The size of a clone is reported for some rows only, either as once, few or many, or as a class for expanded clones.

>TRBJ2-3|TRBV19|15|.|medium-sized
CASRPDFPSTDTQYF
TGTGCCAGTCGACCCGACTTCCCTAGCACAGATACGCAGTATTTT
>TRBJ2-4|TRBV12-3/TRBV12-4|16|TRBD1|few
CASSPWTGLAKNIQYF
TGTGCCAGCAGTCCCTGGACAGGGTTAGCCAAAAACATTCAGTACTTC
>TRBJ2-5|TRBV18|13|TRBD1|few
CASSPTGEETQYF
TGTGCCAGCTCCCCGACAGGGGAAGAGACCCAGTACTTC
>TRBJ2-1|TRBV19|15|TRBD2|medium-sized
CASSIELAGGHEQFF
TGTGCCAGTAGTATCGAACTAGCGGGGGGGCATGAGCAGTTCTTC
>TRBJ2-7|TRBV6-5|14|.|medium-sized
CASSYSWKGYEQYF
TGTGCCAGCAGTTACTCGTGGAAGGGTTACGAGCAGTACTTC
>TRBJ2-5|TRBV12-3/TRBV12-4|15|TRBD1|.
CASTAWTGAGETQYF
TGTGCCAGCACTGCATGGACAGGGGCCGGGGAGACCCAGTACTTC
>TRBJ2-7|TRBV2|12|TRBD1|many
CASSAGGYEQYF
TGTGCCAGCTCTGCAGGGGGCTACGAGCAGTACTTC
>TRBJ2-2|TRBV20-1|14|TRBD2|large
CSARASGDTGELFF
TGCAGTGCTAGAGCTAGCGGGGACACCGGGGAGCTGTTTTTT
>TRBJ1-2|TRBV7-9|15|TRBD1|medium-sized
CASSLAGQGSYGYTF
TGTGCCAGCAGCTTAGCTGGACAGGGGTCCTATGGCTACACCTTC
>TRBJ2-3|TRBV5-6|14|.|.
CASSFDRYTDTQYF
TGTGCCAGCAGTTTTGACCGATACACAGATACGCAGTATTTT
>TRBJ1-6|TRBV20-1|15|.|medium-sized
CSAGLTSSYNSPLHF
TGCAGTGCTGGACTGACGAGCTCCTATAATTCACCCCTCCACTTT
>TRBJ2-3|TRBV5-7|20|TRBD2|.
CASSLLTSGGPITSTDTQYF
TGCGCCAGCAGCTTGTTAACCAGCGGGGGGCCTATTACTAGCACAGATACGCAGTATTTT
>TRBJ1-1|TRBV6-1|15|TRBD1|.
CASSYPGTGRRKAFF
TGTGCCAGCAGTTACCCAGGGACAGGGAGGAGGAAAGCTTTCTTT